The entry below gives a single T cell receptor (beta chain) sequence along with its context. Antigen unknown. The data derive from a study of cytomegalovirus exposure and HLA in healthy donors. Study-wide findings and caveats: It was reported that TCR beta sequences correctly inferred the HLA-A and HLA-B alleles for most subjects. With high specificity and sensitivity, the classifier reportedly diagnosed cytomegalovirus status.

Primers for the PCR totalled 60 Vbeta and 13 Jbeta. Sequencing was performed with immunoSEQ multiplex PCR; in TCRdb, only in-frame clones are kept and a portion is missing. This sample carries approximately 160,000 clones, just under 80% of them seen once, and the ten largest clones take 6.5% to 8.5%. This CDR3 is 17 amino acids long. V gave up 3 bases and J gave up 2 bases; unmatched junction bases: 7. Germline lookup yields CDR1 SGHDT and CDR2 YYEEEE. V and J are TRBV5-6 and TRBJ2-6; TRBD2 agrees at 8 bases. The sequenced material came from PBMCs. This receptor was identified in a woman between 40 and 55 years old in good health and CMV-seropositive. CDR3 residues: CASSSYGGGTGANVLTF. The CDR3 coding sequence is TGTGCCAGCAGCTCCTACGGGGGGGGAACTGGGGCCAACGTCCTGACTTTC.